This T cell receptor (beta chain) appears in the sequencing data of a study of blood T cell repertoires in COVID-19. At the level of the study: The analysed material was cDNA or gDNA that came from T cells, B-cell-depleted T cells, or PBMCs.

Assay: immunoSEQ multiplex PCR; the TCRdb copy retains only in-frame clones and omits some. Here the sample spans about 530,000 clones, about 88% being singletons. Enrolment of Seattle patients took place during active infection, and they were followed longitudinally. This clone was counted once. Specimen: peripheral blood. The receptor's source is a woman between 50 and 59 years old with COVID-19, enrolled during active disease.

CDR3 loop: CASSRTGAGNTIYF. The CDR3 bases are TGTGCCAGCAGTCGGACAGGGGCTGGAAACACCATATATTTT. The chain recombines TRBV6-5 with TRBJ1-3; 9 bases are shared with TRBD1. Per germline, CDR1 MNHEY and CDR2 SVGAGI. V was clipped by 5 bases and J by 2 bases; unmatched bases: 1. CDR3 size: 14 residues.